These 18 T cell receptor beta chains share one sample of origin, sequenced in a study of early T cells in non-severe SARS-CoV-2 infection. TCRdb re-called the 5' RACE reads with MiXCR, one entry per CDR3 protein. The data hold tens of thousands of distinct CDR3 sequences, with 12% observed a single time. Sequencing input: whole blood. The receptors derive from an adult who was a healthcare worker with PCR-confirmed SARS-CoV-2 infection or an uninfected control (not recorded which).

The chain uses TRBV9 and TRBJ1-4; 10 bases match TRBD1. J was trimmed by 5 bases and V by 2 bases; bases with no gene match: 6. The V gene's germline CDR1 is SGDLS and CDR2 YYNGEE. The CDR3 runs to 16 residues. This chain's CDR3 is CASSVGEGQGNEKLFF. The CDR3 nucleotides are TGTGCCAGCAGCGTGGGGGAGGGACAGGGGAATGAAAAACTGTTTTTT. Full variable domain (outside the CDR3, taken from reference TRBV9 and TRBJ1-4): DSGVTQTPKHLITATGQRVTLRCSPRSGDLSVYWYQQSLDQGLQFLIQYYNGEERAKGNILERFSAQQFPDLHSELNLSSLELGDSALYFCASSVGEGQGNEKLFFGSGTQLSVL.

The chain joins TRBV6-2 or TRBV6-3 to TRBJ1-1; tentatively, D is TRBD1 (5 bases). The CDR3 is made up of 13 amino acids. V lost 1 base to trimming and J lost 5 bases, with 8 bases between them. Germline V gives CDR1 MNHEY, CDR2 SVGEGT. CDR3: CASSYWGGTEAFF. CDR3 coding DNA: TGTGCCAGCAGTTACTGGGGGGGTACTGAAGCTTTCTTT.

The J gene is TRBJ2-2, the V gene TRBV18, with 9 bases aligning to TRBD1. Germline CDR1 reads KGHSH; CDR2 reads LQKENI. Losses at the gene ends were 5 bases for V and 4 bases for J; bases not matched to a gene: 8. CDR3 length: 16 residues. CDR3 loop: CASSNTRDRVTGELFF. CDR3 DNA sequence: TGTGCCAGCTCAAACACACGGGACAGGGTCACCGGGGAGCTGTTTTTT. Looking up the rest from reference TRBV18 and TRBJ2-2 gives the full variable domain: NAGVMQNPRHLVRRRGQEARLRCSPMKGHSHVYWYRQLPEEGLKFMVYLQKENIIDESGMPKERFSAEFPKEGPSILRIQQVVRGDSAAYFCASSNTRDRVTGELFFGEGSRLTVL.

Ten or more counts support this clonotype. The chain is built from TRBV20-1 and TRBJ2-4; weak D call: TRBD2 (5 bases). The germline CDR1 and CDR2 sequences are DFQATT and SNEGSKA (reference sequence). Trimming pared 6 bases from V and 1 base from J, leaving 10 bases between. The CDR3 sequence is 13 residues long. The DNA of the CDR3 is TGCAGTGCGAGGGATCTGGCCAAAAACATTCAGTACTTC. Translation: CSARDLAKNIQYF.

The rearrangement links TRBV7-3 to TRBJ1-1, with TRBD1 identical over 7 bases. CDR3 length: 14 amino acids. After removal of 3 bases from V and 2 bases from J, the junction contained 3 bases not matched to a gene. Germline V gene lookup returns CDR1 SGHTA and CDR2 FQGTGA. CDR3 residues: CASSFDRVNTEAFF. As DNA, the CDR3 is TGTGCCAGCAGCTTCGACAGGGTAAACACTGAAGCTTTCTTT.

This clonotype has a count of ten or more. V gene TRBV11-2 combines with J gene TRBJ2-7, with 11 bases lining up with TRBD1. CDR3 length: 14 amino acids. The J segment lost 4 bases and the V segment lost 5 bases, leaving 4 bases of the junction unmatched. Germline CDR1 is SGHAT and CDR2 is FQNNGV. CDR3 residues: CASSRGTGGYEQYF. As DNA, the CDR3 is TGTGCCAGCAGCCGAGGGACAGGGGGTTACGAGCAGTACTTC.

The chain combines TRBV4-1 with TRBJ2-3, with D hard to call. CDR3 size: 13 residues. V was shortened by 2 bases and J by 6 bases, with 9 bases between the two germline ends. Looked up from germline, CDR1 is MGHRA and CDR2 is YSYEKL. The CDR3 protein is CASSQLSSDTQYF. DNA for the CDR3: TGCGCCAGCAGCCAACTATCGAGTGATACGCAGTATTTT.

This clonotype was detected only a few times. The CDR3 region has the DNA TGTGCCAGCAGTGGGACTAGCGGGGGTGTAACCACCGGGGAGCTGTTTTTT. It specifies CASSGTSGGVTTGELFF. The V gene is TRBV28, the J gene TRBJ2-2, with 14 positions matching TRBD2. Trimming took 5 bases from V and 4 from J; bases not matched to a gene: 6. The CDR3 has 17 amino acids. CDR1 is MDHEN and CDR2 is SYDVKM in the germline V gene.

This clonotype was seen only a few times. The chain couples TRBV5-4 to TRBJ2-7; 9 bases align to TRBD2. CDR1 and CDR2 (germline): SGHNT, YYREEE (reference sequence). Trimming removed 0 bases from V and 2 bases from J; junction bases left unmatched: 3. This CDR3 has 15 amino acids. The CDR3 sequence: CASSLGAGGPYEQYF. CDR3 coding DNA: TGTGCCAGCAGCTTGGGCGCGGGAGGGCCCTACGAGCAGTACTTC.

This clonotype was observed at least ten times. This sequence joins TRBV12-3 or TRBV12-4 and TRBJ2-7; D may match TRBD1 or TRBD2 (5 bases each). The CDR3 has 14 residues. Trimming took off 3 bases at V and 0 bases at J, with 9 bases between the two ends. As DNA, the CDR3 is TGTGCCAGCAGTTTTGGGGACCACTCCTACGAGCAGTACTTC. Translated: CASSFGDHSYEQYF.

The chain carries TRBV11-2 and TRBJ2-7, with TRBD2 matching 8 bases. The V and J ends lost 4 bases and 2 bases, in that order; junction bases with no gene match: 4. Germline CDR1 is SGHAT and CDR2 is FQNNGV. The CDR3 consists of 14 residues. CDR3 sequence (DNA): TGTGCCAGCAGCTCGGGACTAGTCACCTACGAGCAGTACTTC. This sequence encodes CASSSGLVTYEQYF.

In DNA form, the CDR3 reads TGCAGCGTAAGATACCAAGAGACCCAGTACTTC. It is translated as CSVRYQETQYF. The rearrangement joins TRBV29-1 to TRBJ2-5; D is unresolved. CDR3 size: 11 residues. The germline V gene encodes CDR1 SQVTM and CDR2 ANQGSEA. The V end lost 6 bases, the J end lost 0 bases, and 5 bases lay between the germline ends.

This sequence joins TRBV15 and TRBJ1-1; no firm D call. V lost 4 bases and J lost 3, with 9 bases in between. Germline lookup yields CDR1 LNHNV and CDR2 YYDKDF (reference sequence). The CDR3 consists of 13 residues. The CDR3 loop reads CATSTDRHTEAFF. The CDR3 coding sequence is TGTGCCACCAGCACGGACCGGCACACTGAAGCTTTCTTT.

This clonotype was counted a few times. In DNA, the CDR3 is TGTGCCAGCAGCTTCGCAGTCTCTGGAAACACCATATATTTT. This translates into CASSFAVSGNTIYF. J is TRBJ1-3 and V is TRBV11-2; D gene ambiguous. The length of the CDR3 is 14 residues. Trimming pared 3 bases from V and 0 bases from J, leaving 6 bases between. Germline values: CDR1 SGHAT, CDR2 FQNNGV. The whole variable domain, remainder taken from reference TRBV11-2 and TRBJ1-3, is EAGVAQSPRYKIIEKRQSVAFWCNPISGHATLYWYQQILGQGPKLLIQFQNNGVVDDSQLPKDRFSAERLKGVDSTLKIQPAKLEDSAVYLCASSFAVSGNTIYFGEGSWLTVV.

This clonotype was seen many times. The rearrangement links TRBV4-2 to TRBJ2-5; D may be TRBD2 (6 bases). Trimming pared 1 base from V and 5 bases from J, leaving 11 bases between. The germline gives CDR1 LGHNA, CDR2 YNFKEQ. This CDR3 has 14 residues. DNA for the CDR3: TGTGCCAGCAGCCAAGTCCCGGGGGAGGAGACCCAGTACTTC. It codes for CASSQVPGEETQYF.

The V gene is TRBV19, the J gene TRBJ2-7, with 14 bases aligning to TRBD2. Germline values: CDR1 LNHDA, CDR2 SQIVND (reference sequence). The J segment lost 4 bases and the V segment lost 7 bases, leaving 15 bases of the junction unmatched. The CDR3 is 18 amino acids. CDR3 residues: CASKPTALGTSGRYEQYF. CDR3 bases: TGTGCCAGTAAGCCTACAGCGCTCGGGACTAGCGGGAGATACGAGCAGTACTTC.

This clonotype was observed at least ten times. This chain connects TRBV10-3 to TRBJ2-5; 8 positions agree with TRBD1. The CDR3 is 14 amino acids. The V segment lost 3 bases and the J segment 7 bases; nucleotides outside the gene matches: 7. CDR1 ENHRY and CDR2 SYGVKD come from the germline V gene. In DNA, the CDR3 is TGTGCCATCAGTGATGACAGGGGAATCGGGACCCAGTACTTC. Residues: CAISDDRGIGTQYF.

This clonotype was counted ten times or more. The chain carries TRBV29-1 and TRBJ2-2; 8 nucleotides agree with TRBD2. The CDR3 has 13 amino acids. Germline-derived CDR1 and CDR2 are SQVTM and ANQGSEA. V shed 6 bases, J shed 6 bases, and the junction held 6 bases outside the gene matches. Here the CDR3 reads CSVGGLEPGELFF. CDR3 nucleotides: TGCAGCGTCGGGGGACTAGAACCCGGGGAGCTGTTTTTT.